This TCR beta chain was documented in a study of CD8 T cells in Susac syndrome. The RNA input was about 0.45 to 1 ug, and it was reverse transcribed with random hexamers. The method of amplification for TCR beta CDR3 was immunoSEQ multiplex PCR, covering 54 Vbeta and 13 Jbeta. TCRdb reprocessed the immunoSEQ multiplex PCR reads with MiXCR, giving one entry per CDR3 protein. The table has around 270,000 distinct CDR3 sequences, 70% to 90% seen once. Sequences were obtained from CD8+ T cells from PBMCs. The source is a human donor with multiple sclerosis.

This chain's CDR3 is CASSPGQGEDGNQPQHF. The CDR3 DNA reads TGTGCCAGCTCACCTGGCCAGGGAGAAGATGGCAATCAGCCCCAGCATTTT. The chain carries TRBV18 and TRBJ1-5; D is possibly TRBD1 (5 bases). This CDR3 spans 17 amino acids. V was pared by 3 bases and J by 2 bases, with 17 bases between. Germline values: CDR1 KGHSH, CDR2 LQKENI.